These 5 T cell receptor beta chains were sequenced from one sample in a study of T cell responses to AZD1222 COVID-19 vaccine. Method: immunoSEQ multiplex PCR; TCRdb's copy keeps in-frame clones and lacks some. The table includes roughly 130,000 clones, 88% detected once. Specimen: peripheral blood, collected on day 0 of MenACWY control vaccination. Source of these receptors: an adult in good health.

The chain links TRBV9 to TRBJ2-7; D ambiguous. V was shortened by 0 bases and J by 0 bases, with 7 bases between the two germline ends. CDR1 and CDR2 from the germline V gene are SGDLS and YYNGEE. CDR3 length: 14 residues. The CDR3 region has the DNA TGTGCCAGCAGCGTAGGGGCCAGCTCCTACGAGCAGTACTTC. Translated, it gives CASSVGASSYEQYF.

This rearrangement joins TRBV6-5 to TRBJ1-1; possible D gene TRBD1, 6 bases. With 2 bases removed from V and 5 bases from J, the gap between germline ends came to 15 bases. The CDR3 is 15 residues long. Germline V gene sequence: CDR1 MNHEY, CDR2 SVGAGI. CDR3 nucleotides: TGTGCCAGCAGTTACGATGCGGGGGCTGCTACTGAAGCTTTCTTT. Translating gives CASSYDAGAATEAFF.

The chain couples TRBV9 to TRBJ1-3; 9 bases agree with TRBD1. From germline, CDR1 is SGDLS and CDR2 YYNGEE. This CDR3 contains 15 residues. The trim removed 3 bases at V and 2 bases at J, leaving 3 bases unmatched. CDR3 in DNA: TGTGCCAGCAGCGCCCGGGACAGGGCTGGAAACACCATATATTTT. This codes for CASSARDRAGNTIYF.

This clone is a singleton in its sample. This chain links TRBV9 with TRBJ2-2; D is perhaps TRBD2 (6 bases). The CDR3 length is 18 residues. V lost 2 bases to trimming and J lost 0 bases, with 17 bases between them. Germline V gives CDR1 SGDLS, CDR2 YYNGEE. The CDR3 protein is CASSVEQNGTPNTGELFF. In DNA form, the CDR3 reads TGTGCCAGCAGCGTCGAACAAAACGGGACTCCGAACACCGGGGAGCTGTTTTTT.

This chain links TRBV27 with TRBJ2-7; no clear D gene. The germline gives CDR1 MNHEY, CDR2 SMNVEV (reference sequence). The CDR3 consists of 16 residues. V gave up 5 bases and J gave up 0 bases, with 17 bases separating them. The CDR3 region has the DNA TGTGCCAGCAGTCCGACCCTCGCGCGGAACTCCTACGAGCAGTACTTC. Protein sequence: CASSPTLARNSYEQYF.